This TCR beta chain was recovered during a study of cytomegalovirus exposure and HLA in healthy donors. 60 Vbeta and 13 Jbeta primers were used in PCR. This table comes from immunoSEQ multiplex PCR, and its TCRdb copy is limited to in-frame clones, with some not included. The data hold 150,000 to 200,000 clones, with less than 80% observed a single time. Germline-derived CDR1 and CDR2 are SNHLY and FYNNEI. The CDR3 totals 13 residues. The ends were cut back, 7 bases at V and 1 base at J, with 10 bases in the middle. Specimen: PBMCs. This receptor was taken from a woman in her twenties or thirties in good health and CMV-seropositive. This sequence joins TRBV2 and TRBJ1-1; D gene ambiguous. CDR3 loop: CASMNEGNTEAFF. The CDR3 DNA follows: TGTGCCAGCATGAATGAGGGGAACACTGAAGCTTTCTTT. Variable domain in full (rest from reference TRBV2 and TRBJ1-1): EPEVTQTPSHQVTQMGQEVILRCVPISNHLYFYWYRQILGQKVEFLVSFYNNEISEKSEIFDDQFSVERPDGSNFTLKIRSTKLEDSAMYFCASMNEGNTEAFFGQGTRLTVV.